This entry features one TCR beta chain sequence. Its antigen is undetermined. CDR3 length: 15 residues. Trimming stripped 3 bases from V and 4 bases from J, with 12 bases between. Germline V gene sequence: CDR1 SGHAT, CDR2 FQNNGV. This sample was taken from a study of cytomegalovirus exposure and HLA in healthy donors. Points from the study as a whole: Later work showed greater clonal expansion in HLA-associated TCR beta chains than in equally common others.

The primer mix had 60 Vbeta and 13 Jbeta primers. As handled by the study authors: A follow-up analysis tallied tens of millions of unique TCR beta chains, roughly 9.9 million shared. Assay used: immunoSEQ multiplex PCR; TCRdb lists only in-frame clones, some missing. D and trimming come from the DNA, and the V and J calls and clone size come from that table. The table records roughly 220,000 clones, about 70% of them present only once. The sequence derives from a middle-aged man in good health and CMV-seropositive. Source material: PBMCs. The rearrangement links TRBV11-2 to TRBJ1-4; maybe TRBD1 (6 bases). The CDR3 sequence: CASSFGTLGNEKLFF. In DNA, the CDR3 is TGTGCCAGCAGCTTTGGGACACTCGGTAATGAAAAACTGTTTTTT.